This TCR beta chain comes out of a study of T cells expressing NK-cell markers. Notes on the study in general: These clonotypes also led the CD3+CD56-NKG2C+ fraction in a handful of donors.

Comments on this clonotype: The antigen is unknown.

This CDR3 spans 14 amino acids. Germline CDR1 and CDR2: LGHDT and YNNKEL (reference sequence). cDNA encoding TCR beta was synthesized via 5'RACE template switching incorporating UMIs. TCRdb reprocessed the 5' RACE reads, keeping one entry per CDR3 protein, no DNA. The repertoire table contains about 460,000 distinct CDR3 sequences. The TCR comes from a woman in her forties or fifties in good health. Sample: blood T cells: a sorted CD56 or NKG2C T cell subset, CD4+ or CD8+ T cells, or bulk PBMC T cells (not recorded which). The V call is TRBV3-1, the J call TRBJ2-7; without DNA, the TCRdb call of TRBD1 cannot be checked. CDR3 residues: CASSPRGRLYEQYF.